These 13 T cell receptor beta chains came from one sample sequenced in a study of glioma-infiltrating T cells after dendritic cell vaccination. This sample's time point: after dendritic cell vaccination, including at tumor progression/relapse. The protocol was immunoSEQ multiplex PCR, while the TCRdb copy is restricted to in-frame clones and leaves out a portion. The data hold 110,000 or so clones, with 90% observed a single time. The material was blood, obtained after dendritic cell vaccination. These receptors were taken from a human donor with glioblastoma.

The gene calls are TRBV2 and TRBJ2-7; 9 nucleotides match TRBD2. V lost 4 bases and J lost 1; bases outside the gene matches: 5. The CDR3 is 15 amino acids. Germline CDR1 SNHLY, CDR2 FYNNEI. The CDR3 bases are TGTGCCAGCAGTGTGGCGGGAGGGCCGTCCTACGAGCAGTACTTC. It is translated as CASSVAGGPSYEQYF.

The chain is built from TRBV7-3 and TRBJ1-2; D may be TRBD1 (5 bases). CDR3 size: 14 residues. Trimming cost V 5 bases and J 4 bases, with 14 bases left between them. Germline V gene sequence: CDR1 SGHTA, CDR2 FQGTGA. The CDR3 protein is CASSPQGGGYGYTF. As DNA, the CDR3 is TGTGCCAGCAGCCCGCAGGGCGGCGGCTATGGCTACACCTTC.

V gene TRBV6-5 combines with J gene TRBJ2-4; D might be TRBD2 (6 bases). The germline gives CDR1 MNHEY, CDR2 SVGAGI. V shed 4 bases and J shed 1 base, with 11 bases lying between them. The length of the CDR3 is 15 residues. CDR3 sequence: CASSSGDFAKNIQYF. The CDR3 DNA sequence: TGTGCCAGCAGTTCCGGGGACTTTGCCAAAAACATTCAGTACTTC.

The chain carries TRBV4-2 and TRBJ1-1, with D unresolved. Trimming left V 0 bases short and J 5 bases short, with 10 bases between. There are 14 residues in the CDR3. Per germline, CDR1 LGHNA and CDR2 YNFKEQ. DNA of the CDR3: TGTGCCAGCAGCCAAGATGTAGCTCGGACTGAAGCTTTCTTT. Its translation: CASSQDVARTEAFF.

The CDR3 nucleotides are TGTGCCAGCAGCTTCCAAGCGGCAACTAATGAAAAACTGTTTTTT. Translation: CASSFQAATNEKLFF. The chain is built from TRBV7-2 and TRBJ1-4; D not resolved. Trimming cost V 3 bases and J 0 bases, with 8 bases left between them. The CDR3 extends over 15 amino acids. Germline assignment: CDR1 SGHTA and CDR2 FQGNSA. The complete variable domain, with remaining parts taken from reference TRBV7-2 and TRBJ1-4, reads GAGVSQSPSNKVTEKGKDVELRCDPISGHTALYWYRQSLGQGLEFLIYFQGNSAPDKSGLPSDRFSAERTGGSVSTLTIQRTQQEDSAVYLCASSFQAATNEKLFFGSGTQLSVL.

A few counts support this clone. J is TRBJ2-5 and V is TRBV9, with TRBD1 as a possible D gene (6 bases). With 0 bases removed from V and 5 bases from J, the gap between germline ends came to 14 bases. Germline V CDR1 and CDR2: SGDLS, YYNGEE. The CDR3 is 15 residues long. The CDR3 nucleotides read TGTGCCAGCAGCGTAGCTACCTCCACAGGGGAGACCCAGTACTTC. Amino acid sequence: CASSVATSTGETQYF.

This chain uses TRBV9 with TRBJ2-1; 15 bases line up with TRBD2. Germline lookup yields CDR1 SGDLS and CDR2 YYNGEE. The CDR3 covers 16 residues. Trimming cost V 3 bases and J 6 bases; bases outside gene matches: 4. The CDR3 DNA sequence: TGTGCCAGCAGCGCAGGGGGACTAGCGGGGGGCAATGAGCAGTTCTTC. It translates to CASSAGGLAGGNEQFF.

The chain recombines TRBV18 with TRBJ1-3; unclear D gene. Between the trimmed V and J ends, which lost 2 bases and 0 bases, there was a span of 11 bases. Germline V CDR1 and CDR2: KGHSH, LQKENI. The CDR3 has 16 residues. CDR3 nucleotides: TGTGCCAGCTCACCATCGGTCGTAACCTCTGGAAACACCATATATTTT. Amino acids: CASSPSVVTSGNTIYF.

J is TRBJ1-2 and V is TRBV6-1; D call uncertain. V lost 4 bases and J lost 3, with 9 bases in between. The CDR3 consists of 13 residues. CDR1 and CDR2 from the germline V gene are MNHNS and SASEGT. CDR3 DNA sequence: TGTGCCAGCAGTGTTGATAGCTACTATGGCTACACCTTC. Amino acid sequence: CASSVDSYYGYTF.

The chain has TRBV2 and TRBJ2-3; TRBD2 aligns across 7 bases. The CDR3 consists of 14 residues. The germline V gene has CDR1 SNHLY and CDR2 FYNNEI. With V trimmed by 6 bases and J by 1 base, 4 bases remained unmatched. The CDR3, as DNA: TGTGCCAGCAGCGGGGACTACGGCACAGATACGCAGTATTTT. This encodes CASSGDYGTDTQYF.

This clone was seen only once. The chain links TRBV5-6 to TRBJ1-2, with D perhaps matching TRBD1 (5 bases). V dropped 3 bases and J dropped 4 bases, with 7 bases sitting between them. CDR1 is SGHDT, CDR2 YYEEEE, per germline. CDR3 size: 12 residues. The CDR3 DNA is TGTGCCAGCAGCTCGACAGTCTATGGCTACACCTTC. This encodes CASSSTVYGYTF.

This chain joins TRBV11-2 and TRBJ2-1; TRBD2 aligns across 7 bases. The CDR3 is 16 amino acids. Germline values: CDR1 SGHAT, CDR2 FQNNGV. V lost 2 bases, J lost 5 bases, and 9 bases stayed unmatched. CDR3 region: CASSLQRGVNHNEQFF. In DNA form, the CDR3 reads TGTGCCAGCAGCTTACAACGGGGGGTTAACCACAATGAGCAGTTCTTC.

J is TRBJ2-2 and V is TRBV15; no reliable D call. The germline V gene has CDR1 LNHNV and CDR2 YYDKDF (reference sequence). The CDR3 is made up of 12 amino acids. V was clipped by 1 base and J by 6 bases, with 3 bases between them. CDR3 protein: CATSRGPGELFF. CDR3 bases: TGTGCCACCAGCAGAGGGCCCGGGGAGCTGTTTTTT.